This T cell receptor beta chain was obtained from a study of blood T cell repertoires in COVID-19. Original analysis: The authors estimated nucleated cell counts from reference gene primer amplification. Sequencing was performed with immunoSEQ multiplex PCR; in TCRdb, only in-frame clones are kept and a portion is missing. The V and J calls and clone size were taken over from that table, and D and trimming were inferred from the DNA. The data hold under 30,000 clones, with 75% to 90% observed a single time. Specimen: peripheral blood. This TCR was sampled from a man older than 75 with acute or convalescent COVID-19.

CDR3 in amino acids: CASSQGQQNTEAFF. CDR3 sequence (DNA): TGCGCCAGCAGCCAGGGACAACAGAACACTGAAGCTTTCTTT. This chain joins TRBV5-1 and TRBJ1-1, with D perhaps TRBD1 (6 bases). This CDR3 is 14 amino acids long. The germline V and J ends were trimmed by 4 bases and 1 base, with 11 bases remaining between them. Germline-derived CDR1 and CDR2 are SGHRS and YFSETQ. The complete variable domain, with remaining parts taken from reference TRBV5-1 and TRBJ1-1, reads KAGVTQTPRYLIKTRGQQVTLSCSPISGHRSVSWYQQTPGQGLQFLFEYFSETQRNKGNFPGRFSGRQFSNSRSEMNVSTLELGDSALYLCASSQGQQNTEAFFGQGTRLTVV.